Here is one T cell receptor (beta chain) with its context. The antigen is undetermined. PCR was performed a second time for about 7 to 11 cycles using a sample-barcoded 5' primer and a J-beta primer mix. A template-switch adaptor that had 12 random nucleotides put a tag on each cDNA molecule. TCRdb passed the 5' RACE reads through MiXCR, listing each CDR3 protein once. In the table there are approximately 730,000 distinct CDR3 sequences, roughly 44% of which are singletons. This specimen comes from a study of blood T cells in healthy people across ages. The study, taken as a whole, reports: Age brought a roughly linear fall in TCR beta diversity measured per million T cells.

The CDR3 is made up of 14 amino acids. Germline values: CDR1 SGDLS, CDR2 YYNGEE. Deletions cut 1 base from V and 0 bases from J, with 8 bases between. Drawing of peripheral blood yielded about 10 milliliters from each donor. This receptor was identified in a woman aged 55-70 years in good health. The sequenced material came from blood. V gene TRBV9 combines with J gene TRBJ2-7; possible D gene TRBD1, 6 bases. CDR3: CASSVRQVSYEQYF. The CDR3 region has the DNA TGTGCCAGCAGCGTAAGACAGGTCTCCTACGAGCAGTACTTC.